This T cell receptor beta chain was sequenced during a study of identical twins. V was shortened by 0 bases and J by 7 bases, with 17 bases between the two germline ends. The CDR3 spans 15 residues. Germline V gene data show CDR1 as SGHRS and CDR2 as YFSETQ. MiXCR was run by TCRdb on the 5' RACE reads, yielding one entry per CDR3 protein. The repertoire holds 1,800,000 or so distinct CDR3 sequences, with about 30% as singletons. The chain employs TRBV5-1 and TRBJ2-7; possible D gene TRBD2, 6 bases. This sequence originates from a newborn girl in good health. Sample: cord blood. CDR3 region: CASSLVGSPYSEQYF. DNA for the CDR3: TGCGCCAGCAGCTTGGTCGGGAGCCCCTACAGTGAGCAGTACTTC.